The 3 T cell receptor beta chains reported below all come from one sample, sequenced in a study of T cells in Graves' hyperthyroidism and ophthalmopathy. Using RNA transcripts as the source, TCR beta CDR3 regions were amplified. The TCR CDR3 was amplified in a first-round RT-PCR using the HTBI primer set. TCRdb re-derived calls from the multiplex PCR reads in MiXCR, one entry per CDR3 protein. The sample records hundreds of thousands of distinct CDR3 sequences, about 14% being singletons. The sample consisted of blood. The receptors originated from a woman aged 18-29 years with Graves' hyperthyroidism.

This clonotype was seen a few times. CDR3 protein: CAWSVFDPPDTQYF. The CDR3 nucleotides are TGTGCCTGGAGTGTATTTGACCCGCCAGATACGCAGTATTTT. V usage is TRBV30 and J usage is TRBJ2-3; D unresolved. Germline CDR1 is GTSNPN and CDR2 is SVGIG (reference sequence). The CDR3 runs 14 residues. Trimming cost V 0 bases and J 4 bases, with 11 bases left between them. The whole variable domain, filled in from reference TRBV30 and TRBJ2-3, reads SQTIHQWPATLVQPVGSPLSLECTVEGTSNPNLYWYRQAAGRGLQLLFYSVGIGQISSEVPQNLSASRPQDRQFILSSKKLLLSDSGFYLCAWSVFDPPDTQYFGPGTRLTVL.

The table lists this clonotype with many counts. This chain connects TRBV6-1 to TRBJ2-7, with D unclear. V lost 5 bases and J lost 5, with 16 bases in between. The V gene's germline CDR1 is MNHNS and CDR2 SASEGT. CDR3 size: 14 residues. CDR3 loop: CASSSSVHLHEQYF. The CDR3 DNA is TGTGCCAGCAGTTCATCGGTACATCTCCACGAGCAGTACTTC.

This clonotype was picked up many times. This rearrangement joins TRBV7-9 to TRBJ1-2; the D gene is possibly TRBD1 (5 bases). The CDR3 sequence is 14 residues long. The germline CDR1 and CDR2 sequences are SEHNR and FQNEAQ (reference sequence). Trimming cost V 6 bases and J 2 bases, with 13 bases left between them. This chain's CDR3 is CASRSTTENYGYTF. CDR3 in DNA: TGTGCCAGCAGGTCTACGACAGAAAACTATGGCTACACCTTC.